This T cell receptor (beta chain) was recorded in a study of monozygotic twins with inflammatory bowel disease. Comments on this clonotype: Its antigen remains unidentified.

The CDR3 covers 15 residues. Germline V gene data show CDR1 as MNHEY and CDR2 as SVGAGI. TCRdb reanalyzed the 5' RACE reads, giving one entry per CDR3 protein sequence and no DNA. The sample totals approximately 150,000 distinct CDR3 sequences. Study-wide results and caveats: Support was absent for any single strong signal or clonotype linked to IBD.

Sequences were obtained from blood. This TCR was sampled from a human donor with ulcerative colitis or Crohn's disease, or a healthy co-twin of an affected twin (not recorded which). This sequence joins TRBV6-5 and TRBJ1-2; TCRdb indicates TRBD1, and absent DNA this call remains unverified. This chain's CDR3 is CASSSRYRGGRVYTF.